This T cell receptor beta chain was documented in a study of T cell responses to AZD1222 COVID-19 vaccine. Findings of the study overall: Repertoires were sampled only after the peak T cell response. Among AZD1222 vaccinees, only 5 to 7 were seropositive at baseline. The span of vaccine-associated CD4 TCRs extended across spike, with dominance at 160-218 and 743-854. Donors, mostly white British, included more females; clonal diversity was possibly underestimated.

Note on this clone: Its specificity is unknown.

Generated by immunoSEQ multiplex PCR, the TCRdb table keeps only in-frame clones and is missing some. The sample records about 100,000 clones, more than 85% being singletons. Trimming left V 4 bases short and J 4 bases short, with 8 bases between. Germline values: CDR1 SEHNR, CDR2 FQNEAQ (reference sequence). The CDR3 extends over 12 amino acids. This sequence was found in an adult in good health. Sequencing used peripheral blood, obtained on day 0 of AZD1222 vaccination. The chain is built from TRBV7-9 and TRBJ2-7, with D unresolved. This CDR3 is CASSYGVYEQYF. The CDR3 DNA reads TGTGCCAGCAGCTATGGAGTATACGAGCAGTACTTC.